This T cell receptor beta chain was captured by sequencing in a study of resident and recirculating memory T cells in vitiligo. At the level of the study: Each patient gave two lesional and two nonlesional epidermal shave biopsies, plus PBMCs. The samples were homogenized without cell sorting before genomic DNA extraction. Findings and caveats of the study: Sequences differed between biopsy sites and patients, suggesting private specificity. No unique dominant TCR clone was found in vitiligo lesions.

Clones were read by immunoSEQ multiplex PCR, and TCRdb kept only the in-frame ones, dropping some. Of tens of thousands of clones in the sample, roughly nine tenths were seen once. With regard to this clone: Its antigen is not known.

CDR1 SGDLS and CDR2 YYNGEE come from the germline V gene. CDR3 length: 22 amino acids. The V segment lost 4 bases and the J segment 1 base; nucleotides outside the gene matches: 25. The sequence derives from a male donor with vitiligo. The chain carries TRBV9 and TRBJ2-3; 9 bases align to TRBD2. Sequencing was performed on blood. The DNA for the CDR3 is TGTGCCAGCAGCTCGCCGGTGGGGCTAGCGGGGATCTTACCCCCTGGCACAGATACGCAGTATTTT. Translating it yields CASSSPVGLAGILPPGTDTQYF.